A selection of T cell receptor beta chains follows, all from one sample in a study of T cell repertoires in cytomegalovirus infection. Each CDR3 protein is one row after TCRdb ran MiXCR on the reads. The sample has around 280,000 distinct CDR3 sequences, 8% to 10% seen once. Sequencing was carried out using PBMCs. These receptors came from a human donor in good health (CMV status not recorded). Some clones in this sample may be carry-over from other donors' samples. Both conserved end residues are part of each CDR3. The D gene is left open where the match is weak. Clone size appears in some rows only: once, few, many, or a class for an expanded clone.

J gene | D gene | clone size | V gene | CDR3 length | CDR3 protein | CDR3 DNA
TRBJ2-7 | - | many | TRBV7-2 | 14 | CASSLGGQNYEQYF | TGTGCCAGCAGCTTGGGGGGACAGAACTACGAGCAGTACTTC
TRBJ2-1 | TRBD2 | many | TRBV5-4 | 17 | CASSSSLAGYSYNEQFF | TGTGCCAGCAGCTCCTCACTAGCGGGTTACTCCTACAATGAGCAGTTCTTC
TRBJ1-1 | - | - | TRBV20-1 | 14 | CSARAGGGYTEAFF | TGCAGTGCTAGAGCGGGGGGCGGGTACACTGAAGCTTTCTTT
TRBJ2-3 | TRBD2 | few | TRBV20-1 | 14 | CSASPGGSTDTQYF | TGCAGTGCTAGCCCGGGGGGTAGCACAGATACGCAGTATTTT
TRBJ1-1 | TRBD1 | many | TRBV27 | 14 | CASRKGQLNTEAFF | TGTGCCAGCAGGAAGGGACAGCTGAACACTGAAGCTTTCTTT
TRBJ2-3 | - | many | TRBV2 | 14 | CASVIGGSTDTQYF | TGTGCCAGCGTCATTGGAGGAAGCACAGATACGCAGTATTTT
TRBJ1-2 | - | few | TRBV29-1 | 9 | CSVDYGYTF | TGCAGCGTTGATTATGGCTACACCTTC
TRBJ1-5 | - | many | TRBV20-1 | 12 | CSARQGVQPQHF | TGCAGTGCTAGACAAGGGGTTCAGCCCCAGCATTTT
TRBJ2-5 | - | many | TRBV7-2 | 13 | CASSAGERETQYF | TGTGCCAGCAGCGCTGGGGAGAGGGAGACCCAGTACTTC
TRBJ1-2 | - | few | TRBV9 | 13 | CASSSGFNYGYTF | TGTGCCAGCAGTTCAGGGTTCAACTATGGCTACACCTTC
TRBJ2-5 | - | - | TRBV20-1 | 13 | CSARTAYQETQYF | TGCAGTGCTAGGACAGCATACCAAGAGACCCAGTACTTC
TRBJ1-2 | TRBD1 | many | TRBV7-2 | 18 | CASISNRDSARANYGYTF | TGTGCCAGCATCTCCAACCGGGACAGTGCCAGAGCCAACTATGGCTACACCTTC
TRBJ2-3 | - | - | TRBV25-1 | 18 | CASSDPKPTGTSGDTQYF | TGTGCCAGCAGTGACCCCAAGCCGACAGGAACCTCGGGGGATACGCAGTATTTT
TRBJ1-1 | - | many | TRBV27 | 14 | CASGRGGSNTEAFF | TGTGCCAGCGGTCGGGGGGGGTCGAACACTGAAGCTTTCTTT
TRBJ2-2 | - | - | TRBV3-1 | 15 | CASRTDRLNTGELFF | TGTGCCAGCCGCACCGACAGGCTGAACACCGGGGAGCTGTTTTTT
TRBJ2-3 | TRBD2 | - | TRBV6-2/TRBV6-3 | 16 | CASSRRLAGIRDTQYF | TGTGCCAGCAGCCGCCGACTAGCGGGGATTCGGGATACGCAGTATTTT